These 29 T cell receptor beta chains were all obtained from the same sample, sequenced in a study of blood T cell repertoires in COVID-19. Some clones are missing from TCRdb's copy, which holds only in-frame ones; the method was immunoSEQ multiplex PCR. The sample carries around 67,000 clones, about 80% recorded once. The sequenced sample was peripheral blood. These receptors all stem from a man aged 80 or over with active COVID-19.

The chain has TRBV6-5 and TRBJ2-3, with D perhaps TRBD1 (5 bases). The CDR3 loop spans 15 amino acids. Germline loops: CDR1 MNHEY, CDR2 SVGAGI. The V gene lost 5 bases and the J gene lost 2 bases, with 14 bases spanning the gap. DNA for the CDR3: TGTGCCAGCAGTACACAGGTTGAAATCACAGATACGCAGTATTTT. It specifies CASSTQVEITDTQYF.

This clone has more than one count but fewer than ten. The gene calls are TRBV4-2 and TRBJ2-1, with 8 bases lining up with TRBD2. Germline CDR1 is LGHNA and CDR2 is YNFKEQ. The CDR3 has 17 residues. V shed 0 bases, J shed 0 bases, and the junction held 4 bases outside the gene matches. The CDR3 coding sequence is TGTGCCAGCAGCCAAGACCTACTAGCGGACTCCTACAATGAGCAGTTCTTC. Translating it yields CASSQDLLADSYNEQFF.

The chain employs TRBV6-4 and TRBJ2-3; TRBD1 might be the D (6 bases). From germline, CDR1 is MRHNA and CDR2 SNTAGT. The CDR3 sequence is 20 residues long. V gave up 6 bases and J gave up 3 bases, with 31 bases separating them. The CDR3: CASSAPRLQRQAKGTDTQYF. The CDR3 nucleotides read TGTGCCAGCAGCGCCCCTCGATTACAAAGACAGGCCAAAGGTACAGATACGCAGTATTTT.

The chain is built from TRBV7-3 and TRBJ2-1; TRBD2 is a possible D gene (6 bases). Germline values: CDR1 SGHTA, CDR2 FQGTGA. The CDR3 runs to 15 residues. V shed 5 bases and J shed 4 bases, with 15 bases lying between them. CDR3 nucleotide sequence: TGTGCCAGCAGCACGGGACTGGGGCTATACAATGAGCAGTTCTTC. Encoded protein: CASSTGLGLYNEQFF.

This chain joins TRBV5-4 and TRBJ2-5; weak D call: TRBD2 (7 bases). Germline V gene sequence: CDR1 SGHNT, CDR2 YYREEE (reference sequence). V lost 0 bases and J lost 5, with 11 bases in between. CDR3 size: 14 residues. CDR3 in amino acids: CASSLAGGGETQYF. For the CDR3, the DNA is TGTGCCAGCAGCTTGGCGGGGGGCGGCGAGACCCAGTACTTC.

V usage is TRBV7-3 and J usage is TRBJ2-3; 8 bases match TRBD2. CDR3 length: 15 amino acids. Per the germline V gene, CDR1 is SGHTA and CDR2 is FQGTGA. Trimming at V came to 5 bases and at J to 6 bases, leaving 10 bases not matched to a gene. In DNA form, the CDR3 reads TGTGCCAGCAGCCCAATTAGCGGGATAGGGGATACGCAGTATTTT. It translates to CASSPISGIGDTQYF. Full variable domain (outside the CDR3, taken from reference TRBV7-3 and TRBJ2-3): GAGVSQTPSNKVTEKGKYVELRCDPISGHTALYWYRQSLGQGPEFLIYFQGTGAADDSGLPNDRFFAVRPEGSVSTLKIQRTERGDSAVYLCASSPISGIGDTQYFGPGTRLTVL.

The rearrangement uses TRBV4-2 and TRBJ2-3; TRBD1 agrees at 8 bases. This CDR3 is built from 16 residues. Germline loops: CDR1 LGHNA, CDR2 YNFKEQ. V trimming: 4 bases; J trimming: 5 bases; junction bases outside the gene matches: 11. The CDR3 DNA follows: TGTGCCAGCAGCCGGACAGGGAATTCAGGGGGAGATACGCAGTATTTT. Amino acids: CASSRTGNSGGDTQYF.

The chain has TRBV7-9 and TRBJ1-6; tentatively, D is TRBD1 (6 bases). There are 18 residues in the CDR3. The V end lost 5 bases, the J end lost 10 bases, and 27 bases lay between the germline ends. Germline loops: CDR1 SEHNR, CDR2 FQNEAQ (reference sequence). The CDR3 loop is CASSANGRDTVPRSPLHF. CDR3 coding DNA: TGTGCCAGCAGCGCGAACGGCAGGGACACGGTCCCAAGGTCACCCCTCCACTTT.

The gene calls are TRBV19 and TRBJ1-2; perhaps TRBD1 as D (5 bases). The CDR3 is 14 amino acids. Per germline, CDR1 LNHDA and CDR2 SQIVND (reference sequence). Trimming cost V 6 bases and J 4 bases, with 15 bases left between them. The CDR3 loop is CASSTAGTLYGYTF. The DNA of the CDR3 is TGTGCCAGTAGCACCGCCGGGACTCTCTATGGCTACACCTTC.

The genes are TRBV6-2 or TRBV6-3 and TRBJ2-2; 12 nucleotides match TRBD2. Germline CDR1 MNHEY, CDR2 SVGEGT. The CDR3 extends over 15 amino acids. The J segment lost 6 bases and the V segment lost 5 bases, leaving 4 bases of the junction unmatched. The CDR3 bases are TGTGCCAGCAGTCGACTAGCGGGAGCAGCCGGGGAGCTGTTTTTT. Its protein product is CASSRLAGAAGELFF.

The chain combines TRBV5-5 with TRBJ2-5, with D possibly being TRBD1 (6 bases). V lost 0 bases, J lost 5 bases, and 17 bases lay in between. The CDR3 consists of 16 residues. From germline, CDR1 is SGHKS and CDR2 YYEKEE (reference sequence). The CDR3 reads CASSLEVGAVRETQYF. The CDR3 DNA follows: TGTGCCAGCAGCTTGGAGGTGGGGGCGGTAAGGGAGACCCAGTACTTC.

The chain links TRBV29-1 to TRBJ2-5, with 7 nucleotides matching TRBD1. V was pared by 7 bases and J by 5 bases, with 7 bases of the junction left unmatched. Germline V gives CDR1 SQVTM, CDR2 ANQGSEA. This CDR3 spans 12 amino acids. The CDR3, as DNA: TGCAGCGACCGACAGGGTTGGGAGACCCAGTACTTC. This translates into CSDRQGWETQYF. Looking up the rest from reference TRBV29-1 and TRBJ2-5 gives the full variable domain: SAVISQKPSRDICQRGTSLTIQCQVDSQVTMMFWYRQQPGQSLTLIATANQGSEATYESGFVIDKFPISRPNLTFSTLTVSNMSPEDSSIYLCSDRQGWETQYFGPGTRLLVL.

This chain uses TRBV5-6 with TRBJ2-5, with 13 bases that match TRBD2. The junction had 6 bases not matched to a gene; V was cut back by 2 bases and J by 5 bases. The CDR3 extends over 16 amino acids. CDR1 and CDR2 from the germline V gene are SGHDT and YYEEEE. The CDR3 loop is CASSLGLAGVSETQYF. CDR3 DNA: TGTGCCAGCAGCTTAGGACTAGCGGGAGTATCGGAGACCCAGTACTTC.

The rearrangement joins TRBV7-2 to TRBJ1-3; the D is unclear. Germline assignment: CDR1 SGHTA and CDR2 FQGNSA. V lost 3 bases to trimming and J lost 2 bases, with 8 bases between them. This CDR3 region has 14 residues. CDR3 sequence reads: CASSFEGTGNTIYF. The CDR3 coding sequence is TGTGCCAGCAGCTTCGAGGGTACTGGAAACACCATATATTTT. Together with reference TRBV7-2 and TRBJ1-3, the CDR3 gives the full variable domain: GAGVSQSPSNKVTEKGKDVELRCDPISGHTALYWYRQSLGQGLEFLIYFQGNSAPDKSGLPSDRFSAERTGGSVSTLTIQRTQQEDSAVYLCASSFEGTGNTIYFGEGSWLTVV.

The CDR3 protein is CASSLEASGGYTF. The CDR3 coding sequence is TGTGCCAGCAGCTTAGAGGCATCAGGGGGCTACACCTTC. The V and J genes are TRBV11-2 and TRBJ1-2; D possibly corresponds to TRBD1 (5 bases). The CDR3 covers 13 residues. The V gene lost 0 bases and the J gene lost 8 bases, with 10 bases spanning the gap. CDR1 is SGHAT and CDR2 is FQNNGV in the germline V gene.

The chain combines TRBV9 with TRBJ2-5; possibly TRBD2 for D (6 bases). This CDR3 has 14 residues. The V end was cut by 4 bases, the J end by 2 bases, with 12 bases between. Per the germline V gene, CDR1 is SGDLS and CDR2 is YYNGEE. CDR3 nucleotide sequence: TGTGCCAGCAGCCGCGGGACTGAACAAGAGACCCAGTACTTC. Its translation: CASSRGTEQETQYF.

This chain links TRBV7-8 with TRBJ1-2; 7 nucleotides align to TRBD1. The germline gives CDR1 SGHVS, CDR2 FQNEAQ. J gave up 6 bases and V 5 bases, and 12 bases lay outside the gene matches. The CDR3 contains 15 residues. CDR3 sequence: CASSTGGQKLNGYTF. The DNA for the CDR3 is TGTGCCAGCAGCACCGGGGGACAGAAGCTTAATGGCTACACCTTC.

This sequence joins TRBV5-4 and TRBJ2-2; the D is unclear. This CDR3 is built from 15 residues. Trimming shortened V by 0 bases and J by 4 bases, and 10 bases separated the two germline ends. Germline V CDR1 and CDR2: SGHNT, YYREEE (reference sequence). The chain's CDR3 is CASSLDEFGTGELFF. The CDR3 DNA reads TGTGCCAGCAGCTTGGACGAGTTCGGCACCGGGGAGCTGTTTTTT.

This clone occurred once. The CDR3 region is CAISETGGLYEQYF. CDR3 sequence (DNA): TGTGCCATCAGTGAGACCGGCGGTCTGTACGAGCAGTACTTC. This chain links TRBV10-3 with TRBJ2-7; D gene ambiguous. V was clipped by 2 bases and J by 4 bases, with 12 bases between them. The germline CDR1 and CDR2 sequences are ENHRY and SYGVKD. The CDR3 covers 14 residues.

The chain carries TRBV7-7 and TRBJ2-2; TRBD2 might be the D (6 bases). Trimming cost V 6 bases and J 3 bases, with 14 bases left between them. The CDR3 contains 15 residues. CDR1 is SSHAT and CDR2 is FNYEAQ in the germline V gene (reference sequence). In DNA, the CDR3 is TGTGCCAGCAGAAAATCCGGGACTTACACCGGGGAGCTGTTTTTT. Translation: CASRKSGTYTGELFF.

The rearrangement uses TRBV14 and TRBJ1-1; TRBD1 might be the D (5 bases). V was shortened by 5 bases and J by 5 bases, with 15 bases between the two germline ends. CDR1 is SGHDN, CDR2 FVKESK, per germline. CDR3 length: 14 amino acids. CDR3 region: CASSYGGGGTEAFF. CDR3 coding DNA: TGTGCCAGCAGCTACGGTGGGGGAGGGACTGAAGCTTTCTTT.

The chain is built from TRBV18 and TRBJ2-5; 8 bases fit TRBD1. J lost 5 bases, V lost 7 bases, and 6 bases had no gene match. Germline V gene lookup returns CDR1 KGHSH and CDR2 LQKENI. CDR3 length: 13 amino acids. For the CDR3, the DNA is TGTGCCAGCTGGACAGGGCTTGGGGAGACCCAGTACTTC. Translating it yields CASWTGLGETQYF.

The chain couples TRBV18 to TRBJ1-2; D not resolved. The CDR3 length is 14 residues. Germline V gene lookup returns CDR1 KGHSH and CDR2 LQKENI. V lost 2 bases and J 2 bases, leaving 9 bases between the germline ends. CDR3 loop: CASSPGQNNYGYTF. As DNA, the CDR3 is TGTGCCAGCTCACCAGGGCAGAACAACTATGGCTACACCTTC. Based on the CDR3 plus reference TRBV18 and TRBJ1-2, the full variable domain is NAGVMQNPRHLVRRRGQEARLRCSPMKGHSHVYWYRQLPEEGLKFMVYLQKENIIDESGMPKERFSAEFPKEGPSILRIQQVVRGDSAAYFCASSPGQNNYGYTFGSGTRLTVV.

The chain combines TRBV7-2 with TRBJ1-1, with 9 bases fitting TRBD1. Germline loops: CDR1 SGHTA, CDR2 FQGNSA. V was clipped by 2 bases and J by 5 bases; unmatched bases: 9. CDR3 size: 16 residues. The CDR3 sequence is CASSLYSGTGRTEAFF. In DNA, the CDR3 is TGTGCCAGCAGCTTATACTCCGGGACAGGGAGGACTGAAGCTTTCTTT. Together with reference TRBV7-2 and TRBJ1-1, the CDR3 gives the full variable domain: GAGVSQSPSNKVTEKGKDVELRCDPISGHTALYWYRQSLGQGLEFLIYFQGNSAPDKSGLPSDRFSAERTGGSVSTLTIQRTQQEDSAVYLCASSLYSGTGRTEAFFGQGTRLTVV.

The rearrangement uses TRBV6-5 and TRBJ1-4, with unresolved D. V was cut by 8 bases and J by 3 bases, with 13 bases left in between. Germline V gene sequence: CDR1 MNHEY, CDR2 SVGAGI. The CDR3 covers 14 residues. The CDR3 coding sequence is TGTGCCAGCGGATTCCGGGGTGCTAATGAAAAACTGTTTTTT. It codes for CASGFRGANEKLFF.

The table lists this clone with a few counts. The V gene is TRBV4-3, the J gene TRBJ2-5; the match to TRBD1 covers 7 bases. The CDR3 totals 16 residues. Per germline, CDR1 LGHNA and CDR2 YSLEER. The V gene end was trimmed by 0 bases and the J gene end by 7 bases; junction bases not matched to a gene: 11. The CDR3 here is CASSQDIDRVGGTQYF. The CDR3 nucleotides are TGCGCCAGCAGCCAAGATATCGACAGGGTAGGGGGGACCCAGTACTTC.

By frequency in the sample, this clone is medium-sized. This chain links TRBV2 with TRBJ1-5, with TRBD1 matching over 8 bases. Germline CDR1 reads SNHLY; CDR2 reads FYNNEI. CDR3 size: 14 residues. J gave up 6 bases and V 3 bases, and 4 bases lay outside the gene matches. CDR3 nucleotide sequence: TGTGCCAGCAGTGAGCGACAGGGGTTTCAGCCCCAGCATTTT. Its protein is CASSERQGFQPQHF.

The rearrangement joins TRBV19 to TRBJ1-2; no definite D call. The CDR3 is 11 amino acids. Trimming left V 6 bases short and J 4 bases short, with 6 bases between. Germline values: CDR1 LNHDA, CDR2 SQIVND (reference sequence). The CDR3 reads CASRDIYGYTF. CDR3 DNA sequence: TGTGCCAGTAGAGACATCTATGGCTACACCTTC.

DNA for the CDR3: TGTGCCAGCAGCCCGGGACTAAACTATGAGCAGTTCTTC. Amino acids: CASSPGLNYEQFF. The chain uses TRBV12-3 or TRBV12-4 and TRBJ2-1, with 7 bases matching TRBD2. The CDR3 has 13 amino acids. The junction had 7 bases not matched to a gene; V was cut back by 6 bases and J by 8 bases.